This TCR beta chain was sequenced during a study of persistence of HIV-infected CD4 T cells (dated by TCRdb to the early 2020s). Some background on the complete study: CMV- and HIV-1 Gag-responding CD4+ T cells were isolated from ART-treated individuals so that antigen-driven clonal expansion of HIV-1-infected cells could be examined. The TCR cluster analysis across participants included under ten participants for CMV and 6 or 7 participants for Gag. The median time the participants had spent on suppressive ART was approximately eight years. TCRbeta sequencing assessed the clonality of all cells in each sorted population, while proviral sequencing assessed the clonality of infected cells. Peripheral blood samples of up to about 180 mL were taken at multiple time points, with the exception of two participants who underwent leukapheresis at a single time point.

TCRbeta repertoires were sequenced from genomic DNA with the immunoSEQ hsTCRB assay version 4 in survey mode. Genomic DNA was diluted to 8.5 to 10 ng/uL, using up to 1 ug per sample for TCRbeta sequencing. Per the authors' processing: Analysis of the TCRbeta data was done in ImmunoSeq Analyzer 3.0, and diversity was computed on productive nucleotide rearrangements. Lower-bound TCR diversity was estimated with the improved Chao index, and clonality with the Gini coefficient using the Immunarch R package. When different nucleotide rearrangements encoded the same CDR3beta amino acid sequence, each rearrangement was treated as a distinct clonotype. Differential abundance analysis identified TCRbeta sequences significantly enriched in antigen-responding cells relative to anti-CD3/anti-CD28-activated cells. GLIPH2 clustered TCRs by predicted peptide-MHC specificity, both within individual participants and across merged participant data sets. TCRdb re-hosts the immuneACCESS table, in-frame sequences only. Its copies lack some clones; in the studies checked, an unresolved V gene accounts for under half of them, and the cause for the rest is not known. The V and J calls and clone size are taken from that table; D and trimming were inferred from the DNA. Present in this sample are roughly 34,000 clones, about 80% of which were seen just once. The ten most abundant clones make up about 6% of the sample.

Results and caveats for the whole study, not just this receptor: Antigen-responding cells were enriched for degenerate expanded CDR3beta sequences, which suggests convergent selection of CD4+ responses to CMV and Gag. Within the same sorted populations, TCR oligoclonality correlated with proviral oligoclonality. Restriction of bulk TCR analyses to the rare CMV-responding cells that actually carried HIV-1 proviruses was not possible. The study involved few individuals and tested only a limited range of antigens. Significantly lower TCRbeta richness was observed in CMV- and Gag-responding cells than in anti-CD3/anti-CD28-responding cells, and higher oligoclonality was observed in CMV-responding cells than in CD3/CD28-stimulated and Gag-responding cells.

Concerning this clone: Its antigen has not been determined. The input lacks base qualities; no much larger clone sits a single base away.

V is pruned by 1 base and J by 10 bases, leaving 4 bases of the junction without a gene match. CDR1 and CDR2 are drawn from the germline V gene (reference sequence): SGHNT, YYREEE. From the cysteine up to the phenylalanine, the CDR3 has a length of 12 residues. Left in the record is the CDR3 DNA by itself, 36 bases read in frame from the first base. Read against the paper, the sample's treatment or condition label means: suppressive antiretroviral therapy. Cells were stimulated with lysates of CMV-infected fibroblasts at 9.5 to 10 ug/mL. Memory populations depleted of antigen-responding cells were obtained by sorting nonresponding CD40L-negative CD69-negative CD45RO-high memory CD4+ T cells. HIV-1-infected adults in whom suppressive ART had been started during chronic infection were enrolled as participants. For at least 4 years, the participants' plasma HIV-1 RNA had been undetectable, below 50 copies/mL. To be included, participants needed a CD4+ T cell count above 400 cells/uL and a positive CMV serology. Before stimulation, PBMCs were isolated using density centrifugation and then depleted of CD8+ T cells. For roughly 17 hours, CD8-depleted PBMCs were stimulated with anti-CD28/CD49d costimulation, a CD40-blocking antibody, and enfuvirtide, which was added to prevent new infections. Sorting was done on either a Beckman Coulter MoFlo Legacy or an XDP sorter, and propidium iodide was used to exclude dead cells. For samples with more than one million cells, genomic DNA was extracted with the QIAamp DNA Mini Kit, and for all other samples the Quick-DNA Microprep Kit was used.

This receptor was taken from an adult woman with HIV who was CMV-seropositive. Source: CD4+ T cells sorted from PBMCs after roughly 18-hour stimulation, taken from a patient who received antiretroviral therapy. What this sample's cell subset or site label stands for: CD40L-CD69- CD45RO-high memory CD4 T cells not responding to CMV lysate. The chain links TRBV5-4 with TRBJ1-1, with TRBD1 identical over 7 junction bases. The CDR3 has the sequence CASSLSTGRAFF. The DNA reads as follows: TGTGCCAGCAGCTTGTCGACAGGGAGAGCTTTCTTT.